This T cell receptor beta chain derives from a study of cytomegalovirus exposure and HLA in healthy donors. PCR employed 60 Vbeta and 13 Jbeta primers. TCRdb keeps only in-frame clones here, not all; method: immunoSEQ multiplex PCR. The sample shows 65,000 to 85,000 clones, roughly two thirds of them seen only once. There are 16 residues in the CDR3. Germline-derived CDR1 and CDR2 are LNHDA and SQIVND (reference sequence). The V and J ends lost 0 bases and 7 bases respectively, with 16 bases between them. The clonotype was recovered from a man in his fifties or sixties in good health and CMV-seropositive. Sequences were obtained from PBMCs. The J gene is TRBJ1-5, the V gene TRBV19; D uncertain. This CDR3 is CASSIDLWGRGQPQHF. CDR3 DNA sequence: TGTGCCAGTAGTATAGATCTTTGGGGTCGCGGGCAGCCCCAGCATTTT.